These 4 T cell receptor beta chains were sequenced from one sample in a study of tissue T cells after allogeneic stem cell transplantation. Here immunoSEQ multiplex PCR was the method, and the copy in TCRdb shows in-frame clones only, minus some. The sample includes about 10,000 clones, approximately 57% seen only once; the top ten take roughly 9.6%. The sequencing used tissue from the jejunum, collected at autopsy. The receptors stem from a woman between 18 and 50 years old with breast cancer.

The V gene is TRBV28, the J gene TRBJ2-3; TRBD2 agrees at 10 bases. Trimming removed 8 bases from V and 2 bases from J; junction bases left unmatched: 13. Germline V gives CDR1 MDHEN, CDR2 SYDVKM. CDR3 size: 17 residues. This CDR3 is CASPPWQGTSDTDTQYF. In DNA, the CDR3 is TGTGCCAGCCCCCCGTGGCAGGGGACTAGCGACACAGATACGCAGTATTTT.

V usage is TRBV9 and J usage is TRBJ1-5; no clear D gene. V was pared by 0 bases and J by 2 bases, with 9 bases between. This CDR3 is 15 amino acids long. Germline CDR1 is SGDLS and CDR2 is YYNGEE. The CDR3 DNA is TGTGCCAGCAGCGTAGACTCAGGTGGCAATCAGCCCCAGCATTTT. It is translated as CASSVDSGGNQPQHF.

This clone was counted a single time. The genes are TRBV30 and TRBJ2-5, with a tentative D call TRBD1 (5 bases). Trimming stripped 0 bases from V and 5 bases from J, with 10 bases between. The CDR3 loop spans 13 amino acids. CDR1 and CDR2 from the germline V gene are GTSNPN and SVGIG (reference sequence). The CDR3 region has the DNA TGTGCCTGGAGTGTAGGGGATGAGGAGACCCAGTACTTC. Its protein product is CAWSVGDEETQYF. The entire variable domain, with the rest obtained from reference TRBV30 and TRBJ2-5, is as follows: SQTIHQWPATLVQPVGSPLSLECTVEGTSNPNLYWYRQAAGRGLQLLFYSVGIGQISSEVPQNLSASRPQDRQFILSSKKLLLSDSGFYLCAWSVGDEETQYFGPGTRLLVL.

This rearrangement joins TRBV4-2 to TRBJ1-6, with no clear D. Per the germline V gene, CDR1 is LGHNA and CDR2 is YNFKEQ. Trimming removed 4 bases from V and 9 bases from J, with 25 bases in between. This CDR3 has 18 amino acids. The CDR3 bases are TGTGCCAGCAGCCGTCGTTCGGGGTCCAAGCTTCTAAGTTCACCCCTCCACTTT. Protein product: CASSRRSGSKLLSSPLHF.